This record covers a single T cell receptor (beta chain). What it binds is unknown. This record comes from a study of CD8+ T cells in alopecia areata. Extraction and reverse transcription of RNA yielded cDNA as the sequencing template. Sequencing used immunoSEQ multiplex PCR; TCRdb keeps in-frame clones, though not all of them. Among approximately 200,000 clones listed, around 60% were seen once. Specified treatment: oral pan-JAK inhibitor, 5-10 mg twice daily. The germline V gene has CDR1 SGDLS and CDR2 YYNGEE. V was clipped by 0 bases and J by 3 bases, with 12 bases between them. The CDR3 covers 15 residues. Findings and limits, study-wide: A large proportion of expanded lesional clones were detected persisting in scalp and blood during tofacitinib.

The J gene is TRBJ1-1, the V gene TRBV9; TRBD1 is a possible D gene (5 bases). The receptor comes from a human donor with alopecia areata. The source material was CD4+ T cells sorted from blood, sampled at week 4, from a patient treated with tofacitinib. The CDR3 DNA sequence: TGTGCCAGCAGCGTAGTAGGGGTCGGGGACACTGAAGCTTTCTTT. Protein product: CASSVVGVGDTEAFF.